This T cell receptor (beta chain) was profiled in a study of STAT5B mutations in CD4+ large granular lymphocyte leukemia. Whole-study findings and limits: Patient CD4-sorted repertoires stayed more clonal than healthy ones after leukemic-clone removal.

Using immunoSEQ multiplex PCR, the repertoire was profiled, and TCRdb retains in-frame clones only, with some absent. This sample has around 30,000 clones, with approximately 80% found just once. The junction had 8 bases not matched to a gene; V was cut back by 4 bases and J by 1 base. CDR1 WNHNN and CDR2 SYGVQD come from the germline V gene (reference sequence). The CDR3 spans 18 residues. This clone was observed a few times. The antigen remains undetermined. The receptor was derived from a human donor in good health. Sequencing was performed on CD4+ T cells from blood buffy coats. The rearrangement links TRBV10-1 to TRBJ2-2; 11 bases agree with TRBD2. The CDR3 protein is CASSGGSGRAWNTGELFF. The DNA for the CDR3 is TGCGCCAGCAGTGGGGGTAGCGGGAGGGCCTGGAACACCGGGGAGCTGTTTTTT.